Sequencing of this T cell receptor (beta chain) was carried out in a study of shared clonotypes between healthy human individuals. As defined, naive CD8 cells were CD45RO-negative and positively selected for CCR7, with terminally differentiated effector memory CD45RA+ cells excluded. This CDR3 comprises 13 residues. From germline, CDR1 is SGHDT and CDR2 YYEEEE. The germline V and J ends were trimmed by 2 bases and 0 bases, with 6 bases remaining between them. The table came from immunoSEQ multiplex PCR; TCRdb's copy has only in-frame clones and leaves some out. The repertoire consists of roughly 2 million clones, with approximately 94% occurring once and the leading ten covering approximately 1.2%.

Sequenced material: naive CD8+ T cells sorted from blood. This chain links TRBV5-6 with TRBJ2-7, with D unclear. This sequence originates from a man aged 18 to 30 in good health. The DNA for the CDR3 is TGTGCCAGCAGCTTTAAGTTCTCCTACGAGCAGTACTTC. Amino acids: CASSFKFSYEQYF.